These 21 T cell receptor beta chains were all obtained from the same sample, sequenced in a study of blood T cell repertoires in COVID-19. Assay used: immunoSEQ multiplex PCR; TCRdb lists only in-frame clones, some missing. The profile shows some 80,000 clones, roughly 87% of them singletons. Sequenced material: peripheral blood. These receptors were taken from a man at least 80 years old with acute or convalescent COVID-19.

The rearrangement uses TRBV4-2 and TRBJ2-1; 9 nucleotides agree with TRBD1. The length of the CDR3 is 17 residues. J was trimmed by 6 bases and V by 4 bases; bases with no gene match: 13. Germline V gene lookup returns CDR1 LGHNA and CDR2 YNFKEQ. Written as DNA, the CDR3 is TGTGCCAGCAGCCGAGTTGGGGGACAGGGAAAGAGCAATGAGCAGTTCTTC. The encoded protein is CASSRVGGQGKSNEQFF.

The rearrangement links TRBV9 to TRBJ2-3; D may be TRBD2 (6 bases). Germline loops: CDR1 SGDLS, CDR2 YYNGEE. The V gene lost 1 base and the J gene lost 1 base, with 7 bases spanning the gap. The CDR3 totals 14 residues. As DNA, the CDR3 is TGTGCCAGCAGCGTATCTAGCGGCACAGATACGCAGTATTTT. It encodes CASSVSSGTDTQYF.

The CDR3 region is CASSFGGQGNNSPLHF. CDR3 nucleotide sequence: TGTGCCAGCAGCTTCGGGGGACAGGGTAATAATTCACCCCTCCACTTT. The rearrangement joins TRBV7-3 to TRBJ1-6; 9 nucleotides match TRBD1. Germline V gene lookup returns CDR1 SGHTA and CDR2 FQGTGA. This CDR3 comprises 16 residues. V gave up 3 bases and J gave up 5 bases; unmatched junction bases: 5.

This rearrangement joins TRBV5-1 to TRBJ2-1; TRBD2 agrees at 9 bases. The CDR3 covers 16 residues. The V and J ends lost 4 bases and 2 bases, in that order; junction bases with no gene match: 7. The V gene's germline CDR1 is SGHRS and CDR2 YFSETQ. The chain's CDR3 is CASSPSAGGTYNEQFF. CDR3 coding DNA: TGCGCCAGCAGCCCTTCAGCGGGGGGTACCTACAATGAGCAGTTCTTC.

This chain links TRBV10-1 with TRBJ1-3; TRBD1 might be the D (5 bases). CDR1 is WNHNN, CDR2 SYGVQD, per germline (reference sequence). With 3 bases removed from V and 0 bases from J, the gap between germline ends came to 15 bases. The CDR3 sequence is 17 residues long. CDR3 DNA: TGCGCCAGCAGTGAAAAGGGGATGAGGTTCTCTGGAAACACCATATATTTT. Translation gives CASSEKGMRFSGNTIYF.

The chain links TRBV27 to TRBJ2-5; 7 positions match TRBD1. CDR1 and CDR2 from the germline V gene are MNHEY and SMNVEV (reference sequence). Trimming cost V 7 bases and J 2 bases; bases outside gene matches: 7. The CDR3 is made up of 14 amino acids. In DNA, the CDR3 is TGTGCCAGCAAACCCGGGACAGAGCAAGAGACCCAGTACTTC. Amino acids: CASKPGTEQETQYF.

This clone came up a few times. CDR3 protein: CASSGVQGQGISPEAFF. The CDR3 nucleotides are TGTGCCAGCAGCGGAGTGCAAGGACAGGGAATATCGCCTGAAGCTTTCTTT. This sequence joins TRBV9 and TRBJ1-1; TRBD1 matches 8 bases. V was pared by 3 bases and J by 6 bases, with 16 bases of the junction left unmatched. This CDR3 spans 17 amino acids. Per germline, CDR1 SGDLS and CDR2 YYNGEE.

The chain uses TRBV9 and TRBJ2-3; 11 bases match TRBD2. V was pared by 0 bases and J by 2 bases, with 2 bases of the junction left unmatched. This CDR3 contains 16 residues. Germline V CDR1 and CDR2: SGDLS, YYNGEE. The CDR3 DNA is TGTGCCAGCAGCGTAGGACTAGCGGGGATCACAGATACGCAGTATTTT. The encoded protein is CASSVGLAGITDTQYF.

The CDR3 loop is CASSLKPGQGSEQYF. DNA of the CDR3: TGTGCCAGCAGCCTAAAACCGGGACAGGGGAGCGAGCAGTACTTC. V and J are TRBV5-4 and TRBJ2-7; 10 bases line up with TRBD1. CDR1 SGHNT and CDR2 YYREEE come from the germline V gene (reference sequence). The length of the CDR3 is 15 residues. V dropped 4 bases and J dropped 6; count of bases not matched to a gene: 10.

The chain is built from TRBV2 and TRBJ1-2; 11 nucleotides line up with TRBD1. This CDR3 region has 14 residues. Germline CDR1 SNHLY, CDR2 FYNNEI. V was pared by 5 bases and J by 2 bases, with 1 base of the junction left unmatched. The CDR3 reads CASSRDRGNYGYTF. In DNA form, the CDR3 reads TGTGCCAGCAGTCGGGACAGGGGGAACTATGGCTACACCTTC.

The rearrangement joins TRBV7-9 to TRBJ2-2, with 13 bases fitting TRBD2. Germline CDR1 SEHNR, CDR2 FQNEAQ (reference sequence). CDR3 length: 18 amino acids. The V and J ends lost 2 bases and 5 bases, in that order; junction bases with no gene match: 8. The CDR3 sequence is CASSLFPGLAGATGELFF. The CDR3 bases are TGTGCCAGCAGCTTATTCCCCGGACTAGCGGGGGCAACCGGGGAGCTGTTTTTT.

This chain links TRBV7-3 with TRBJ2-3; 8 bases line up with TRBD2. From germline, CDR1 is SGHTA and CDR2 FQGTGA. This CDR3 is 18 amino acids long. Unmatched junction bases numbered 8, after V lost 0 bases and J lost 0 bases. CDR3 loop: CASSLTLNGGASTDTQYF. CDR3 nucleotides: TGTGCCAGCAGCTTAACGTTAAACGGGGGGGCTAGCACAGATACGCAGTATTTT.

The CDR3 region has the DNA TGCGCCAGCAGCGAAGGAGCGAACACTGAAGCTTTCTTT. It encodes CASSEGANTEAFF. The chain couples TRBV5-1 to TRBJ1-1; D remains unclear. Germline V gives CDR1 SGHRS, CDR2 YFSETQ. Trimming stripped 4 bases from V and 1 base from J, with 8 bases between. This CDR3 comprises 13 residues.

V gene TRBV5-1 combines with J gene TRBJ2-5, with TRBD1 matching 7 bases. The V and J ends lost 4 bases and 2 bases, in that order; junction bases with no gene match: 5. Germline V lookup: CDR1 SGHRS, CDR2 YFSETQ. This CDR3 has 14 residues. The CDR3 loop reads CASSIRDRQETQYF. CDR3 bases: TGCGCCAGCAGCATCCGGGACAGACAAGAGACCCAGTACTTC.

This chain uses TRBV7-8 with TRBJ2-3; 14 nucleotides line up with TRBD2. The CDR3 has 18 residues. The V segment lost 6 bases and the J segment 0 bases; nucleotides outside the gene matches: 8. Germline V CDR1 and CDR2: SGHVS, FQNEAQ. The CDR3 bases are TGTGCCAGCAGGACTAGCGGGGGGGCCTTATCCAGCACAGATACGCAGTATTTT. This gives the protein CASRTSGGALSSTDTQYF. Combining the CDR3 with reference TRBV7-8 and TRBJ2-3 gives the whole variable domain GAGVSQSPRYKVAKRGQDVALRCDPISGHVSLFWYQQALGQGPEFLTYFQNEAQLDKSGLPSDRFFAERPEGSVSTLKIQRTQQEDSAVYLCASRTSGGALSSTDTQYFGPGTRLTVL.

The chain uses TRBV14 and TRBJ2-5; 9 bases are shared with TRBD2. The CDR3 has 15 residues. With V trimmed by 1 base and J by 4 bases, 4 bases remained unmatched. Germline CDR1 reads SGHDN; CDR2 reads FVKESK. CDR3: CASSQVLAGRETQYF. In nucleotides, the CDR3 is TGTGCCAGCAGCCAAGTACTAGCGGGTAGAGAGACCCAGTACTTC. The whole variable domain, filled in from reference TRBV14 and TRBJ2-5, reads EAGVTQFPSHSVIEKGQTVTLRCDPISGHDNLYWYRRVMGKEIKFLLHFVKESKQDESGMPNNRFLAERTGGTYSTLKVQPAELEDSGVYFCASSQVLAGRETQYFGPGTRLLVL.

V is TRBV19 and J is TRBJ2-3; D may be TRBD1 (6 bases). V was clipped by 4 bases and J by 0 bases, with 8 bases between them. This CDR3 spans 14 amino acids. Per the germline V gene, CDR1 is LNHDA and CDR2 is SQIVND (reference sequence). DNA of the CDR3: TGTGCCAGTAGTACAGGGGTTAGCACAGATACGCAGTATTTT. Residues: CASSTGVSTDTQYF.

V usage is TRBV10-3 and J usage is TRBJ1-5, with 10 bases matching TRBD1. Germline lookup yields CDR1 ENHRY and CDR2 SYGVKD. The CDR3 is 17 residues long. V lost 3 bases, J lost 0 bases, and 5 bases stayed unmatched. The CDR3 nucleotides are TGTGCCATCAGTGACCGGGACAGGGGCTATAGCAATCAGCCCCAGCATTTT. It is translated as CAISDRDRGYSNQPQHF.

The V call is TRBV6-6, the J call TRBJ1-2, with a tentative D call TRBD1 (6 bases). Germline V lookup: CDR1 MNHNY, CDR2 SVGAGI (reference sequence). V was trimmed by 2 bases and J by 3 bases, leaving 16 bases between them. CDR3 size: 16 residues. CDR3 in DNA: TGTGCCAGCAGTTACCCCAACAGGGAGAGAGACTATGGCTACACCTTC. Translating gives CASSYPNRERDYGYTF.

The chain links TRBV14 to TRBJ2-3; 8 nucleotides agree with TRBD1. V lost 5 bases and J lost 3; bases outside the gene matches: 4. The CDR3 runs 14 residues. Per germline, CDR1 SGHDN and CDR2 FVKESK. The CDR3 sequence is CASSDGQGTDTQYF. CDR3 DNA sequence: TGTGCCAGCAGCGACGGACAGGGAACAGATACGCAGTATTTT.

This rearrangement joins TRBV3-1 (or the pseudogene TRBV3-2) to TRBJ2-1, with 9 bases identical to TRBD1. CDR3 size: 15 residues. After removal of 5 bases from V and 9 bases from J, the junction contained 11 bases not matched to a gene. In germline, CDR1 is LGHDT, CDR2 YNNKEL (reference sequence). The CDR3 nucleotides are TGTGCCAGCAGCGGTCCCGGGACAGGGACAAGTGAGCAGTTCTTC. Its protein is CASSGPGTGTSEQFF.